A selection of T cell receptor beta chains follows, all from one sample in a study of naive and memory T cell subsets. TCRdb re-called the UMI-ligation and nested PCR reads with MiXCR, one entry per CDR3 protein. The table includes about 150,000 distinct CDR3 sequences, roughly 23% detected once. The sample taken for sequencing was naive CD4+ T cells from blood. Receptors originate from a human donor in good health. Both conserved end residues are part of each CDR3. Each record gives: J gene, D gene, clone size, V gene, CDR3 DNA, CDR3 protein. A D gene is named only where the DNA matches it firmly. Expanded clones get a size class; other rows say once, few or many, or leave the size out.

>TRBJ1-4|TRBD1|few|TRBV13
TGTGCCAGCAGGACAGGGGGAGGTAATGAAAAACTGTTTTTT
CASRTGGGNEKLFF
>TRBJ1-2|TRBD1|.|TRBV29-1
TGCAGCGTTGATCGGGACAGCCTAGGGTATGGCTACACCTTC
CSVDRDSLGYGYTF
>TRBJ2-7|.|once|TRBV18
TGTGCCAGCTCACCAGCAGGGGGGTCCTACGAGCAGTACTTC
CASSPAGGSYEQYF
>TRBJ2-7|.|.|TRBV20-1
TGCAGTGCTTCCCAGAGTTCGGACGAGCAGTACTTC
CSASQSSDEQYF
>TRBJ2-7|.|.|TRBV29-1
TGCAGCGTTGGGAGCCTTAATTCCTACGAGCAGTACTTC
CSVGSLNSYEQYF
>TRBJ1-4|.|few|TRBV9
TGTGCCAGCAGCGTAGAGGGGAATTTTCGAAAACTGTTTTTT
CASSVEGNFRKLFF
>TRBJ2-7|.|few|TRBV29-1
TGCAGCGTTGAAGAACAGGGTAGAACCTACGAGCAGTACTTC
CSVEEQGRTYEQYF
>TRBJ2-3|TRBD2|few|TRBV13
TGTGCCAGCAGCTCCCGGACTAGCGGGAGATCAGATACGCAGTATTTT
CASSSRTSGRSDTQYF
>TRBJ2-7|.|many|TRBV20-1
TGCAGTGCTCGAGGGGGGTTAGGGTGGATCTACGAGCAGTACTTC
CSARGGLGWIYEQYF
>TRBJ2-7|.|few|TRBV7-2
TGTGCCAGCAGCTTAGCGGTGTTTAGCGGCTACGAGCAGTACTTC
CASSLAVFSGYEQYF
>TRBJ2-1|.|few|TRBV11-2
TGTGCCAGCAGCTCAACGAGACGGAGTATCTACAATGAGCAGTTCTTC
CASSSTRRSIYNEQFF
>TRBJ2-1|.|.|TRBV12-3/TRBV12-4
TGTGCCAGCAGTTTACGGAGCGGTTACAATGAGCAGTTCTTC
CASSLRSGYNEQFF
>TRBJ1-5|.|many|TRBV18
TGTGCCAGCTCACCAGCGGGAGCGAGCAATCAGCCCCAGCATTTT
CASSPAGASNQPQHF
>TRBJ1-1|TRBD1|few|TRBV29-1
TGCAGCGTCGGACCCAGGGGGGACTTGAACACTGAAGCTTTCTTT
CSVGPRGDLNTEAFF
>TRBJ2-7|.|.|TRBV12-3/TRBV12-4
TGTGCCAGCCGAGCGACAGGCGCCTACGAGCAGTACTTC
CASRATGAYEQYF
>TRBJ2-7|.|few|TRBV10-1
TGCGCCAGCAGCCACATGTGGACAGCCGAGCAGTACTTC
CASSHMWTAEQYF
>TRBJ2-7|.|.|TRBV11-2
TGTGCCAGCAGGGGGACACTTGGGGCCTACGAGCAGTACTTC
CASRGTLGAYEQYF
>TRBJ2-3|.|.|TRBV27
TGTGCCAGCAGAAGAAGGGAGACCAGCACAGATACGCAGTATTTT
CASRRRETSTDTQYF
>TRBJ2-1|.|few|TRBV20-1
TGCAGTGCTATGGTGACGCTATTTTGGGGTGAGCAGTTCTTC
CSAMVTLFWGEQFF
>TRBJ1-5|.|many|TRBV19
TGTGCCAGTAGTATACGGGACAGCAATCAGCCCCAGCATTTT
CASSIRDSNQPQHF
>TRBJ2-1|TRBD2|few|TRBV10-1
TGCGCCAGCAGTGGGAAACTCGGGACTAGCGGGAGACCCAATGAGCAGTTCTTC
CASSGKLGTSGRPNEQFF
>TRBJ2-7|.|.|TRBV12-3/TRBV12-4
TGTGCCAGCAGTGCCAAGGGAAACTCCTACGAGCAGTACTTC
CASSAKGNSYEQYF
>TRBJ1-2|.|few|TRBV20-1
TGCAGTGCTAGCATTAACTATGGCTACACCTTC
CSASINYGYTF
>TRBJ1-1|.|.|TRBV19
TGTGCCAGTAGTAACAGCATGGGTGAAGCTTTCTTT
CASSNSMGEAFF
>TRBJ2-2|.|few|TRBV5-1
TGCGCCAGCACCCCCCCGGGGCAGGTCAACACCGGGGAGCTGTTTTTT
CASTPPGQVNTGELFF
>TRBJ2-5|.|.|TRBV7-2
TGTGCCAGCAGCTACGGACGCGATGTTCGGACCCAGTACTTC
CASSYGRDVRTQYF
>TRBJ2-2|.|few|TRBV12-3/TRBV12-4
TGTGCCAGCATACCCGTGGGGTACACCGGGGAGCTGTTTTTT
CASIPVGYTGELFF
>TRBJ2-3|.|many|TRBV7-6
TGTGCCAGCACCTCCGAAGGGTTTCGGACAGATACGCAGTATTTT
CASTSEGFRTDTQYF
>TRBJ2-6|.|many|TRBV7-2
TGTGCCAGCAGTTCGGGGGCTGGGGCCAACGTCCTGACTTTC
CASSSGAGANVLTF
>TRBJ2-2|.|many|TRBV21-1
TGTGCCAGCAGCACACCTCTAAGAACCGGGGAGCTGTTTTTT
CASSTPLRTGELFF
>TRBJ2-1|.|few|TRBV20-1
TGCAGTGCTAGAGTTACCAGGGAAGGTACCTACAATGAGCAGTTCTTC
CSARVTREGTYNEQFF
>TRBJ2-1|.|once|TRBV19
TGTGCCAGTAGTACAGGATCCGCCTCCTACAATGAGCAGTTCTTC
CASSTGSASYNEQFF
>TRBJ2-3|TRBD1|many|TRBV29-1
TGCAGCGTTGGGGGGACAGGGGGCGCGCGTTCAGATACGCAGTATTTT
CSVGGTGGARSDTQYF
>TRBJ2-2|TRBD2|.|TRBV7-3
TGTGCCAGCAGCCGGCGACTAGCGGGCGGGGAGCTGTTTTTT
CASSRRLAGGELFF
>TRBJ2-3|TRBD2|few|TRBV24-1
TGTGCCACCAGTGTTGGGACTAGCGGGAGGACCACAGATACGCAGTATTTT
CATSVGTSGRTTDTQYF
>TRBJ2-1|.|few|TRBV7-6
TGTGCCAGCAGGTCCAGGGCTAGGAATGAGCAGTTCTTC
CASRSRARNEQFF
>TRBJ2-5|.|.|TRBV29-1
TGCAGCGTTGAAGCCTCGACAGGTCCACAAGAGACCCAGTACTTC
CSVEASTGPQETQYF
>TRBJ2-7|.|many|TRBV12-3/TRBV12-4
TGTGCCAGCAGTTTAGGGGGAAGGTACGAGCAGTACTTC
CASSLGGRYEQYF
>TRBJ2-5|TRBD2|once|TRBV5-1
TGCGCCAGCAGGTCCACAGGATATAGCGGGGAGACCCAGTACTTC
CASRSTGYSGETQYF
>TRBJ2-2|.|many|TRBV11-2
TGTGCCAGCAGCCCCCTAAAAGCCGACCCGAACACCGGGGAGCTGTTTTTT
CASSPLKADPNTGELFF
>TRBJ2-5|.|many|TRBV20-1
TGCAGTGCGGTTACGGGGGTCCAAGAGACCCAGTACTTC
CSAVTGVQETQYF
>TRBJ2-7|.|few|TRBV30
TGTGCCTGGAGTACAGGGTACGAGCAGTACTTC
CAWSTGYEQYF
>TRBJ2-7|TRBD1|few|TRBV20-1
TGCAGTGCCTTACAGGGGGCGTGGGAGCAGTACTTC
CSALQGAWEQYF
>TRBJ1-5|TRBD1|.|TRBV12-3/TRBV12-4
TGTGCCAGCCTCCGGGACAGTCATAGCAATCAGCCCCAGCATTTT
CASLRDSHSNQPQHF
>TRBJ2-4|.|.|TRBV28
TGTGCCAGCAGTTTACCCGGTGCTCTAGCCAAAAACATTCAGTACTTC
CASSLPGALAKNIQYF
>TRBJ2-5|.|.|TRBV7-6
TGTGCCAGCAGCCCGACAGGTCTGACGCAGACCCAGTACTTC
CASSPTGLTQTQYF
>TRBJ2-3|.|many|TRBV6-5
TGTGCCAGCAGTTACGTGGGGGGCGCAGATACGCAGTATTTT
CASSYVGGADTQYF
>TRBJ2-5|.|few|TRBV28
TGTGCCAGCAGTTGGGGACACCCAATCGGAGAGACCCAGTACTTC
CASSWGHPIGETQYF
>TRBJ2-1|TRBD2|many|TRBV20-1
TGCAGTGCTAGCGGGAGGGGATCCTACAATGAGCAGTTCTTC
CSASGRGSYNEQFF
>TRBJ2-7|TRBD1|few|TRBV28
TGTGCCAGCAAGACAGGGGGGGCCTACGAGCAGTACTTC
CASKTGGAYEQYF
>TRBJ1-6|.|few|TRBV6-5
TGTGCCAGCAGTTCCGGACACATTAATTCACCCCTCCACTTT
CASSSGHINSPLHF
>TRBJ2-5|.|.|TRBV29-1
TGCAGCGGTGGACAGACCCAAGAGACCCAGTACTTC
CSGGQTQETQYF
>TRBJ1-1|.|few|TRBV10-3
TGTGCCATCAGTGACGCAGGTCGTGGGCACACTGAAGCTTTCTTT
CAISDAGRGHTEAFF
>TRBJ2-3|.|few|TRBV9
TGTGCCAGCAGCGGACAAGATACGCAGTATTTT
CASSGQDTQYF
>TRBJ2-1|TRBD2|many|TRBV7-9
TGTGCCAGCAGCTTAGGGACTAGCGGGAGTTCCTACAATGAGCAGTTCTTC
CASSLGTSGSSYNEQFF
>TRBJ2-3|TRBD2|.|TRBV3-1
TGTGCCAGCAGCCAAGGGGGAGGGCCTGTTACGCAGTATTTT
CASSQGGGPVTQYF
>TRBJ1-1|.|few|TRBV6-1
TGTGCCAGCAATAGGGCGGGGAACACTGAAGCTTTCTTT
CASNRAGNTEAFF
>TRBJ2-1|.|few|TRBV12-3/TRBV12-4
TGTGCCAGCAGTTTAAGGGGATTGGATGAGCAGTTCTTC
CASSLRGLDEQFF
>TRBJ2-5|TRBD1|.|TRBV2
TGTGCCAGCAGAGGGGACAGCGAGGAGACCCAGTACTTC
CASRGDSEETQYF